This T cell receptor beta chain was sequenced for a study of cytomegalovirus exposure and HLA in healthy donors. Study information: Approximately 81% of some 390 genotyped donors fell in the Caucasian-associated ancestry cluster. Study results and caveats: Follow-up analysis later connected one missense variant in DCLRE1C with trimming of TCR beta V- and J-genes. Only CMV serostatus was available as immune exposure information. The authors listed approximately 160 TCR beta chains as cytomegalovirus-associated.

The PCR was carried out with 60 Vbeta primers and 13 Jbeta primers. Assay: immunoSEQ multiplex PCR; the TCRdb copy retains only in-frame clones and omits some. The sample has about 170,000 clones, around 86% seen once. Regarding this clone: The antigen is unknown.

Trimming removed 0 bases at V and 1 base at J, with 4 bases between. CDR1 and CDR2 (germline): SGHRS, YFSETQ. The CDR3 has 13 residues. The genes are TRBV5-1 and TRBJ2-5; D uncertain. What was sequenced was PBMCs. The TCR comes from a male donor in good health and CMV-seronegative. CDR3 bases: TGCGCCAGCAGCTTGGTCAGCCAAGAGACCCAGTACTTC. Translation: CASSLVSQETQYF. The full variable domain, with the rest looked up from reference TRBV5-1 and TRBJ2-5, is KAGVTQTPRYLIKTRGQQVTLSCSPISGHRSVSWYQQTPGQGLQFLFEYFSETQRNKGNFPGRFSGRQFSNSRSEMNVSTLELGDSALYLCASSLVSQETQYFGPGTRLLVL.